The rows below give T cell receptor beta chains drawn from one sample of a study of blood T cell repertoires in COVID-19. The method was immunoSEQ multiplex PCR; TCRdb's version includes in-frame clones alone and lacks a portion of them. This sample has some 66,000 clones, with roughly 88% found just once. Sequencing was carried out using peripheral blood. The receptors shown here come from a woman aged 55-70 years with acute or convalescent COVID-19. Both conserved end residues are part of each CDR3. A D gene is named only where the DNA matches it firmly. Expanded clones get a size class; other rows say once, few or many, or leave the size out.

size	V	J	D	DNA	CDR3
NA	TRBV3-1/TRBV3-2	TRBJ1-1	NA	TGTGCCAGCAGCCGGGGCACGGACACTGAAGCTTTCTTT	CASSRGTDTEAFF
NA	TRBV10-3	TRBJ1-1	NA	TGTGCCATCAGGGCGAACACTGAAGCTTTCTTT	CAIRANTEAFF
NA	TRBV5-1	TRBJ2-1	TRBD1	TGCGCCAGCAGCGCCGGACAGGCCACCTACAATGAGCAGTTCTTC	CASSAGQATYNEQFF
NA	TRBV4-3	TRBJ2-3	TRBD2	TGCGCCAGCAGCCAAGATTCTAGCGGGAGGGAGACAGATACGCAGTATTTT	CASSQDSSGRETDTQYF
NA	TRBV6-5	TRBJ1-1	NA	TGTGCCAGCAGTTACAGGGGGAACACTGAAGCTTTCTTT	CASSYRGNTEAFF
NA	TRBV27	TRBJ2-2	NA	TGTGCCAGCAGCCAGGGGGGGGAGCTGTTTTTT	CASSQGGELFF
NA	TRBV10-2	TRBJ2-3	TRBD2	TGCGCCAGCACCGGGGGGACTAGCAGATCCACAGATACGCAGTATTTT	CASTGGTSRSTDTQYF
once	TRBV4-1	TRBJ1-6	TRBD1	TGCGCCAGCAGCCAAGACACAGCCCAGGGGGACAGCTCCTATAATTCACCCCTCCACTTT	CASSQDTAQGDSSYNSPLHF
once	TRBV18	TRBJ2-2	NA	TGTGCCAGCTCACCAACAGGTGGTAACACCGGGGAGCTGTTTTTT	CASSPTGGNTGELFF
few	TRBV6-5	TRBJ2-3	TRBD1	TGTGCCAGCAGTTTGGGGACAGCGCAAGATACGCAGTATTTT	CASSLGTAQDTQYF
few	TRBV7-3	TRBJ1-2	TRBD1	TGTGCCAGCAGCTTCGACAGGGGAGGTGGCTACACCTTC	CASSFDRGGGYTF
NA	TRBV18	TRBJ1-6	TRBD1	TGTGCCAGCTCACCTAGACAGGGCCTAAATTCACCCCTCCACTTT	CASSPRQGLNSPLHF
NA	TRBV19	TRBJ1-6	TRBD1	TGTGCCAGTAGCTCGAGACAGGGTGGGAGTTCACCCCTCCACTTT	CASSSRQGGSSPLHF
NA	TRBV5-4	TRBJ2-2	TRBD2	TGTGCCAGCAGCTTGGCCCGCGGGAGCCCTACGAACACCGGGGAGCTGTTTTTT	CASSLARGSPTNTGELFF
NA	TRBV7-2	TRBJ1-5	NA	TGTGCCAGCAGCCCCGACAGACAGCAGCCCCAGCATTTT	CASSPDRQQPQHF
NA	TRBV6-5	TRBJ1-6	NA	TGTGCCAGCAGTTTTACAGGGATTCTGGGTTCACCCCTCCACTTT	CASSFTGILGSPLHF
NA	TRBV25-1	TRBJ2-2	TRBD1	TGTGCCAGCAGCGGCCGAAGGACAGGGGTCACCGGGGAGCTGTTTTTT	CASSGRRTGVTGELFF
NA	TRBV3-1/TRBV3-2	TRBJ2-5	TRBD1	TGTGCCAGCAGCCCACCCCGGACAGGGGTCGTTTTGTACCAAGAGACCCAGTACTTC	CASSPPRTGVVLYQETQYF
NA	TRBV2	TRBJ1-5	NA	TGTGCCAGCAGGGCGGGGTATAGCAATCAGCCCCAGCATTTT	CASRAGYSNQPQHF
NA	TRBV19	TRBJ1-2	NA	TGTGCCAGTACGGGTCCCCCTAATGGCTACACCTTC	CASTGPPNGYTF
NA	TRBV11-2	TRBJ1-2	NA	TGTGCCAGCAGACAGAGTGGGAACTATGGCTACACCTTC	CASRQSGNYGYTF
NA	TRBV30	TRBJ1-5	NA	TGTGCCTGGAGTGTAGGAGGGCGGGCGAATCAGCCCCAGCATTTT	CAWSVGGRANQPQHF
NA	TRBV19	TRBJ2-3	TRBD1	TGTGCCACCCGGGACAGGGATACAGATACGCAGTATTTT	CATRDRDTDTQYF
NA	TRBV5-8	TRBJ2-1	NA	TGTGCCAGCAGCTTGGGAGGGAGCTCCTACAATGAGCAGTTCTTC	CASSLGGSSYNEQFF
NA	TRBV14	TRBJ2-1	NA	TGTGCCAGCAGCCAAGATTTAACGGGAGTTGGCTATGAGCAGTTCTTC	CASSQDLTGVGYEQFF
NA	TRBV5-4	TRBJ1-2	TRBD1	TGTGCCAGCAGCTCGGACAGGCGGAACTATGGCTACACCTTC	CASSSDRRNYGYTF
NA	TRBV3-1/TRBV3-2	TRBJ1-1	NA	TGTGCCAGCAGCCAAAACCCCGGGGGGAACACTGAAGCTTTCTTT	CASSQNPGGNTEAFF
once	TRBV3-1/TRBV3-2	TRBJ1-4	TRBD1	TGTGCCAGCAGCCAAAGACAGGGGAATGAAAAACTGTTTTTT	CASSQRQGNEKLFF
NA	TRBV5-6	TRBJ1-2	TRBD1	TGTGCCAGCAGCTTGGTGGGGACAGGGTCGGGGTATGGCTACACCTTC	CASSLVGTGSGYGYTF
NA	TRBV7-9	TRBJ1-6	NA	TGTGCCAGCAGCTTACGAGGGATGGATAATTCACCCCTCCACTTT	CASSLRGMDNSPLHF
NA	TRBV7-3	TRBJ2-3	TRBD2	TGTGCCAGCAGCGATGGGCGACTAGCGGGAGATGTAGATACGCAGTATTTT	CASSDGRLAGDVDTQYF
NA	TRBV23-1	TRBJ1-1	TRBD1	TGCGCCAGCAGTCAATTGGAGATCCGGGACAGGGTCGGGGTAGGCACTGAAGCTTTCTTT	CASSQLEIRDRVGVGTEAFF
NA	TRBV6-2/TRBV6-3	TRBJ1-6	NA	TGTGCCAGCAGTTACCCCGCAGGGTTGTCTTCCCTACTCCACTTT	CASSYPAGLSSLLHF
NA	TRBV5-8	TRBJ2-2	NA	TGTGCCAGCAGCAAAACAGGGCTGTACACCGGGGAGCTGTTTTTT	CASSKTGLYTGELFF
NA	TRBV5-1	TRBJ1-1	TRBD1	TGCGCCAGCAGCTTGGTGGAGGGGGCCGCTGAAGCTTTCTTT	CASSLVEGAAEAFF
NA	TRBV6-6	TRBJ1-2	NA	TGTGCCAGCAGTTCTCGGGGTGGTTTAAATGGCTACACCTTC	CASSSRGGLNGYTF
once	TRBV5-6	TRBJ2-3	NA	TGTGCCAGCAGCCGTCCCCCCGGCACAGATACGCAGTATTTT	CASSRPPGTDTQYF
NA	TRBV10-3	TRBJ1-5	TRBD1	TGTGCCATCAGTGAGCCTGGGACAGGCCAGCATTTT	CAISEPGTGQHF
NA	TRBV6-6	TRBJ2-3	TRBD2	TGTGCCAGTAAGACTAGCGGGAGGGTAGATACGCAGTATTTT	CASKTSGRVDTQYF
NA	TRBV7-9	TRBJ1-6	TRBD1	TGTGCCAGCAGCTCGGGACAGGGTAATTCACCCCTCCACTTT	CASSSGQGNSPLHF
few	TRBV25-1	TRBJ2-1	TRBD1	TGTGCCAGCAGCCACCCCAGGGGACAGTTCAATGAGCAGTTCTTC	CASSHPRGQFNEQFF
NA	TRBV6-1	TRBJ1-1	TRBD1	TGTGCCAGCAGTGAAGTTCGGCGCTTGGGCAGGGGGCCATTGAGCACTGAAGCTTTCTTT	CASSEVRRLGRGPLSTEAFF